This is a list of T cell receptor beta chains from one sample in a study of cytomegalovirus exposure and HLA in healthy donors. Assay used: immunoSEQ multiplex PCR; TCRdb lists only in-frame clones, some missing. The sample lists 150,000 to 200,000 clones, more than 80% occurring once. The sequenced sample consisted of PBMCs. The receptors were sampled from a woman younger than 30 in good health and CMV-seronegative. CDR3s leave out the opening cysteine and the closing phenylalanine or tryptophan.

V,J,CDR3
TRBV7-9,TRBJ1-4,ASSLYGGLDEKLF
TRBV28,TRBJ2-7,ASAWQGLSYEQY
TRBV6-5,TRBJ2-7,ASSYSVGRGYEQY
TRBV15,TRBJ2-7,ATSYSSGTFGYEQY
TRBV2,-,ASSGSPYEQY
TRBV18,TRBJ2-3,ASSLNTDTQY
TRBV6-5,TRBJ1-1,ASSYREGPTEAF
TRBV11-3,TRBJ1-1,ARGGVNTEAF
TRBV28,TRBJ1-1,ASRDSANTEAF
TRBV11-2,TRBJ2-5,ASSLGLRRGVETQY
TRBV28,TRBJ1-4,ASGGATNEKLF
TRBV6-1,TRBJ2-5,ASSRTSQETQY
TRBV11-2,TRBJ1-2,ASSLIQGQGEANYGYT
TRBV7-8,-,ASSLDGTSGESTSYEQY
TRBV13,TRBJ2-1,ASSSYLAGEYNEQF
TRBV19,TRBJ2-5,ATAEQAQETQY
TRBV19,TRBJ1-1,ASSETGFTEAF
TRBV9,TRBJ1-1,ASSPRPGVNTEAF
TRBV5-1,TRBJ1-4,ASSLYRSGKDEKLF
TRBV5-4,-,ASSFLPGGSYEQY
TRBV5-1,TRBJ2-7,ASSLGDRVGEQY
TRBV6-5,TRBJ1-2,ASSTTQGSRYT
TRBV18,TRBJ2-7,ASSPSAVYEQY
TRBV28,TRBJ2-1,ASSIRTGGGDEQF
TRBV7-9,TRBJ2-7,ASSLEVGSSREY
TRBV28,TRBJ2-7,ASRGAYEQY
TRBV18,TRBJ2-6,ASSPSGGGVAGANVLT
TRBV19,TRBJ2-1,ASSIPGQGSYNEQF
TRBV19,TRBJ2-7,ASSPQGTSYEQY
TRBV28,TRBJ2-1,ASSMTGNEQF
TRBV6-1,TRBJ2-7,ASSEYRGAYEQY
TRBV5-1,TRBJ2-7,ASSGGLSSSYEQY
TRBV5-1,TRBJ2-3,ASSLFGNGEDAQY
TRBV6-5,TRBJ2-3,ASSSHLTGTDTQY
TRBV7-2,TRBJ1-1,ASSKVGGTEAF
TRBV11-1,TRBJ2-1,ASSPQGTSGDEQF
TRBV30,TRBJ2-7,AWRAQSSYEQY
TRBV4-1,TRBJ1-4,ASSQDQQPWGRDRGFEKLF
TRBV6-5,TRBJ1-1,ASSLGPEAF